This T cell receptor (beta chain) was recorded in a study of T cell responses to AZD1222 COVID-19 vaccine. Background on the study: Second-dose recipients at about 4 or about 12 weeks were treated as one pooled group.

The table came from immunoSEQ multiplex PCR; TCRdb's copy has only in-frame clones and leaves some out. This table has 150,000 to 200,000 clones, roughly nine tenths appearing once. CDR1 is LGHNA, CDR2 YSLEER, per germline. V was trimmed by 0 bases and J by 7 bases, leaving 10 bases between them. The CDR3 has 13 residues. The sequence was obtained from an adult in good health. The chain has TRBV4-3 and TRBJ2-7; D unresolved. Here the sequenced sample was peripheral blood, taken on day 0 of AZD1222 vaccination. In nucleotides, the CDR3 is TGCGCCAGCAGCCAAGACCCTGGTGGGGAGCAGTACTTC. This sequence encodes CASSQDPGGEQYF.